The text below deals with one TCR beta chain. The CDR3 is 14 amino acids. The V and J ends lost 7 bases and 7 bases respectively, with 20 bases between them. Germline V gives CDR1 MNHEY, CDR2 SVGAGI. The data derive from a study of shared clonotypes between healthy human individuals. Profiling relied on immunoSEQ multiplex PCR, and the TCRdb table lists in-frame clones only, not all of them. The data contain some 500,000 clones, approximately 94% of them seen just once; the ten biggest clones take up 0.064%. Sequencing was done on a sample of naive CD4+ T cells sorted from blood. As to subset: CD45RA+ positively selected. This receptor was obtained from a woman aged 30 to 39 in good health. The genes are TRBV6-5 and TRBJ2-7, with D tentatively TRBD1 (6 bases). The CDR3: CASTSPGHSGEQYF. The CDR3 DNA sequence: TGTGCCAGCACCTCACCGGGACACAGTGGAGAGCAGTACTTC.